This T cell receptor (beta chain) was obtained from a study of identical twins. This clonotype showed up just a few times. A read error may account for a junction end that differs from germline. TCRdb processed the 5' RACE reads anew with MiXCR; each CDR3 protein has one entry. The sample yields about 530,000 distinct CDR3 sequences, roughly 15% seen once. These data also featured in a second study, about yellow fever vaccine responses in identical twins. As that report states: After vaccination, twins' T cell response reportedly seemed partly convergent, partly personalized.

The sequencing input was CD4+ T cells sorted from blood. The TCR originated in a woman between 18 and 30 years old in good health.

This CDR3 reads CSSKSGVNTEAFF. The CDR3 DNA follows: TGTTCCAGCAAATCAGGAGTGAACACTGAAGCTTTCTTT. The chain recombines TRBV7-9 with TRBJ1-1; D uncertain. CDR3 length equals 13 residues. CDR1 SEHNR and CDR2 FQNEAQ come from the germline V gene (reference sequence).